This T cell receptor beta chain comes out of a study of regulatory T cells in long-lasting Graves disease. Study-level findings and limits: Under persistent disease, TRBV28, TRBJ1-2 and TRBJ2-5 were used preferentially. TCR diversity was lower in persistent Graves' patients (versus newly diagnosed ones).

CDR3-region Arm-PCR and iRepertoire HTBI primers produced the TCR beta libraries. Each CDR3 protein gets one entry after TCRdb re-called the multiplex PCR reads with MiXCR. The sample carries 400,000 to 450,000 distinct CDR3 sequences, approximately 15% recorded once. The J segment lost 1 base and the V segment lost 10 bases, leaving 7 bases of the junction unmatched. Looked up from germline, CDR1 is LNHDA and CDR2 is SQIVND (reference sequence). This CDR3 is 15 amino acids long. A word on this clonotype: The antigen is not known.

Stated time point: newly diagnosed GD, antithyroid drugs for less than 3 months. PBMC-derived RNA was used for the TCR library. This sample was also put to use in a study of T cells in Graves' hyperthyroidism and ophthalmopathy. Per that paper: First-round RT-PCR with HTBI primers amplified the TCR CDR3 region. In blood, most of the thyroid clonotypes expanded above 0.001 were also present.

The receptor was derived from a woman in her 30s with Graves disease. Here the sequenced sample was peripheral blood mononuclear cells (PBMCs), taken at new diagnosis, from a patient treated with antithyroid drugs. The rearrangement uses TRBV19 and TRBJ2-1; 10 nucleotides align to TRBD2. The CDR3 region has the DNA TGTGCCACCTCCGGGACTAGCGTATCCTACAATGAGCAGTTCTTC. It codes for CATSGTSVSYNEQFF.